The entry below gives a single T cell receptor (beta chain) sequence along with its context. The antigen remains unidentified. Investigators isolated RNA and reverse transcribed it into cDNA to act as the sequencing template. Only in-frame clones appear in the TCRdb table, and some are missing; sequencing was by immunoSEQ multiplex PCR. Here the sample spans about 180,000 clones, around 63% being singletons. The entry originates in a study of CD8+ T cells in alopecia areata. Study background: The duration of tofacitinib was 6 to 18 months, with 6 months off drug afterward.

Alopecia areata patients gave lesional scalp punch biopsies and peripheral blood samples. Study results and caveats: Lesional scalp, notably in alopecia totalis/universalis, had clonality above that of normal scalp.

The CDR3 totals 16 residues. Germline CDR1 SQVTM, CDR2 ANQGSEA. With 3 bases removed from V and 0 bases from J, the gap between germline ends came to 15 bases. The source is a human donor with alopecia areata. Sample: CD4+ T cells sorted from blood, taken at week 0. The chain links TRBV29-1 to TRBJ2-1, with D perhaps being TRBD1 or TRBD2 (5 bases each). This CDR3 is CSVDGGPGPSYNEQFF. For the CDR3, the DNA is TGCAGCGTTGATGGAGGACCGGGACCCTCCTACAATGAGCAGTTCTTC.